The rows below give T cell receptor beta chains drawn from one sample of a study of Ad26.COV2.S vaccination and SARS-CoV-2 variants. Repertoires were generated with immunoSEQ multiplex PCR, while TCRdb's copy carries only in-frame clones and drops some. In the table there are under 550,000 clones, 88% of which are singletons. Sequencing used peripheral blood, obtained in a trial of Ad26.COV2.S vaccine versus placebo. These receptors originate from a person between 18 and 60 years old who received the Ad26.COV2.S COVID-19 vaccine or a placebo. Both conserved end residues are part of each CDR3. The D gene is left open where the match is weak. Size is stated for part of the rows, as once, few or many counts, or as a class when the clone is expanded.

>NA|TRBV5-1|TRBJ2-3|21|TRBD2
CASSLYSGLAGVQQEGDTQYF
TGCGCCAGCAGCTTGTACTCGGGACTAGCGGGGGTCCAGCAAGAAGGGGATACGCAGTATTTT
>NA|TRBV19|TRBJ1-5|16|TRBD1
CASSTRTGGWNQPQHF
TGTGCCAGTAGTACAAGGACAGGGGGCTGGAATCAGCCCCAGCATTTT
>NA|TRBV3-1/TRBV3-2|TRBJ1-4|14|TRBD1
CASSSDRGYEKLFF
TGTGCCAGCAGCTCGGACAGGGGTTATGAAAAACTGTTTTTT
>NA|TRBV6-5|TRBJ1-1|12|NA
CASSEMNTEAFF
TGTGCCAGCTCGGAGATGAACACTGAAGCTTTCTTT
>once|TRBV4-3|TRBJ1-2|16|TRBD1
CASSHGTGTGGDGYTF
TGCGCCAGCAGCCATGGAACCGGGACAGGGGGCGATGGCTACACCTTC
>NA|TRBV6-1|TRBJ2-7|12|NA
CASSDISHEQYF
TGTGCCAGCAGTGACATTTCCCACGAGCAGTACTTC
>few|TRBV7-9|TRBJ2-7|16|TRBD2
CASSLVSSGSPGEQYF
TGTGCCAGCAGCTTAGTTTCTAGCGGATCTCCCGGCGAGCAGTACTTC
>NA|TRBV5-1|TRBJ2-1|16|NA
CASSPMPGPNRYEQFF
TGCGCCAGCAGCCCGATGCCTGGGCCGAATCGGTATGAGCAGTTCTTC
>NA|TRBV19|TRBJ2-3|15|NA
CASSPQWGGTDTQYF
TGTGCCAGTAGTCCCCAATGGGGGGGCACAGATACGCAGTATTTT
>NA|TRBV4-1|TRBJ1-1|14|NA
CASSLGQLNTEAFF
TGCGCCAGCAGCCTAGGACAGCTTAACACTGAAGCTTTCTTT
>NA|TRBV7-2|TRBJ2-7|14|TRBD2
CASSLGAGDYEQYF
TGTGCCAGCAGCTTAGGAGCGGGGGACTACGAGCAGTACTTC
>NA|TRBV4-1|TRBJ2-1|14|NA
CASSQDIIAEEQFF
TGCGCCAGCAGCCAAGATATCATTGCGGAGGAGCAGTTCTTC
>once|TRBV4-2|TRBJ1-6|15|TRBD1
CASSPRTGRNSPLHF
TGTGCCAGCAGCCCGAGGACAGGGCGAAATTCACCCCTCCACTTT
>NA|TRBV9|TRBJ2-3|14|NA
CASSVVRVTDTQYF
TGTGCCAGCAGCGTAGTCCGGGTCACAGATACGCAGTATTTT
>once|TRBV6-5|TRBJ1-2|14|NA
CASSYSAQNYGYTF
TGTGCCAGCAGTTACTCAGCACAGAACTATGGCTACACCTTC
>NA|TRBV4-2|TRBJ2-7|14|NA
CASSQDTESYEQYF
TGTGCCAGCAGCCAAGATACGGAGTCCTACGAGCAGTACTTC
>NA|TRBV6-2/TRBV6-3|TRBJ2-7|14|TRBD2
CASSQRGGGYEQYF
TGTGCCAGCAGCCAGCGGGGGGGCGGCTACGAGCAGTACTTC
>NA|TRBV15|TRBJ2-3|15|NA
CATSRTTGSTDTQYF
TGTGCCACCAGCAGAACGACAGGTAGCACAGATACGCAGTATTTT
>few|TRBV28|TRBJ2-3|16|TRBD2
CATQWAAGGLSDTQYF
TGTGCCACCCAGTGGGCGGCGGGGGGGCTTTCAGATACGCAGTATTTT
>NA|TRBV5-5|TRBJ2-7|11|NA
CASSLPHEQYF
TGTGCCAGCAGCTTACCCCACGAGCAGTACTTC
>few|TRBV5-1|TRBJ1-6|15|NA
CASRQESSYNSPLHF
TGCGCCAGCAGACAGGAGAGCTCCTATAATTCACCCCTCCACTTT
>NA|TRBV28|TRBJ2-3|16|TRBD2
CASSSGLAGGTDTQYF
TGTGCCAGCAGCTCGGGACTAGCGGGAGGCACAGATACGCAGTATTTT
>NA|TRBV3-1/TRBV3-2|TRBJ2-7|14|NA
CASSPDRFSYEQYF
TGCGCCAGCAGCCCTGACAGGTTCTCCTACGAGCAGTACTTC
>NA|TRBV7-3|TRBJ2-7|15|NA
CASSLGEPGYYEQYF
TGTGCCAGCAGCTTAGGAGAACCGGGTTATTACGAGCAGTACTTC